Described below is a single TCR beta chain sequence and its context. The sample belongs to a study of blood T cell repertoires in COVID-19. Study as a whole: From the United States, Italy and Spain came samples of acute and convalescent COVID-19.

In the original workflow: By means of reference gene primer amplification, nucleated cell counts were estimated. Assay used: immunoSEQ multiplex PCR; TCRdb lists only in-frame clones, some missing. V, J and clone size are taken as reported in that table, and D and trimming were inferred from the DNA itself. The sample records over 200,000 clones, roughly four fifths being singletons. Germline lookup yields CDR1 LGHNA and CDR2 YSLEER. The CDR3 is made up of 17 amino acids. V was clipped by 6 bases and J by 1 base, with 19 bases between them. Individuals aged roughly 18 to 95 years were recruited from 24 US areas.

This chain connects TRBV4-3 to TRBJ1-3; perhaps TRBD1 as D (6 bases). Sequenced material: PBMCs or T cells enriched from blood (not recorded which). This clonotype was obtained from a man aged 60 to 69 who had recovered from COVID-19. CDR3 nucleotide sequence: TGCGCCAGCAGTCCCTTTCCTCAGGGGCCATCTGGAAACACCATATATTTT. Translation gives CASSPFPQGPSGNTIYF.